Below, 3 T cell receptor beta chains from the same sample are listed, as sequenced in a study of blood T cell repertoires in COVID-19. Method: immunoSEQ multiplex PCR; TCRdb's copy keeps in-frame clones and lacks some. The sample includes 150,000 to 170,000 clones, about 80% of them seen just once. Sequenced sample: peripheral blood. Receptors were obtained from a woman aged 55-70 years with acute or convalescent COVID-19.

The rearrangement joins TRBV28 to TRBJ1-5, with D unclear. The V end was cut by 4 bases, the J end by 0 bases, with 13 bases between. CDR1 MDHEN and CDR2 SYDVKM come from the germline V gene. The CDR3 is 16 residues long. The CDR3 nucleotides are TGTGCCAGCAGTTCTGCGGCAGATCTTAGCAATCAGCCCCAGCATTTT. It specifies CASSSAADLSNQPQHF.

The chain links TRBV2 to TRBJ1-5; no clear D. The length of the CDR3 is 13 residues. Germline CDR1 and CDR2: SNHLY and FYNNEI. The V end lost 7 bases, the J end lost 6 bases, and 13 bases lay between the germline ends. The CDR3: CASTSQGAQPQHF. The CDR3 region has the DNA TGTGCCAGCACCTCCCAAGGAGCTCAGCCCCAGCATTTT.

The chain couples TRBV6-1 to TRBJ2-3; TRBD2 agrees at 11 bases. The CDR3 length is 14 residues. V was pared by 3 bases and J by 8 bases, with 4 bases of the junction left unmatched. Germline CDR1 reads MNHNS; CDR2 reads SASEGT. DNA for the CDR3: TGTGCCAGCAGTGATCCCCTAGCGGGGGGTACGCAGTATTTT. Translating gives CASSDPLAGGTQYF.